The 14 T cell receptor beta chains given below trace back to one sample, sequenced in a study of STAT5B mutations in CD4+ large granular lymphocyte leukemia (dated by TCRdb to between 2022 and 2023). The method was the immunoSEQ multiplex PCR assay. The immuneACCESS repertoire file appears here via TCRdb, limited to in-frame rearrangements. These files lack a portion of the clones; in checked studies, under half of the deficit traces to unresolved V genes, and the cause of the others is not known. Counted in this sample were more than 25,000 clones; roughly 84% of them appeared once. The biggest ten clones account for approximately 6.2% of the sample. Material for sequencing was CD4+ T cells from blood buffy coats. The receptors were gathered from a human donor in good health.

The chain links TRBV6-5 to TRBJ1-1; a weak D match, TRBD1 (6 bases). This CDR3 contains 15 residues. Germline V lookup: CDR1 MNHEY, CDR2 SVGAGI. The V end lost 4 bases, the J end lost 1 base, and 13 bases lay between the germline ends. CDR3 in amino acids: CASSSPDSPNTEAFF. The CDR3 nucleotides are TGTGCCAGCAGTTCTCCGGACAGCCCGAACACTGAAGCTTTCTTT.

This chain connects TRBV12-5 to TRBJ1-1; a possible D gene is TRBD1 (6 bases). The CDR3 spans 16 residues. CDR1 and CDR2 (germline): LGHNT, FRNRAP. The V end lost 0 bases, the J end lost 4 bases, and 15 bases lay between the germline ends. CDR3 sequence: CASGLVLQGFVTEAFF. The CDR3 coding sequence is TGTGCTAGTGGTTTGGTACTTCAGGGGTTCGTCACTGAAGCTTTCTTT.

As DNA, the CDR3 is TGTGCCAGCAGCTTAGATCGGGGAAACACCATATATTTT. Translating it yields CASSLDRGNTIYF. J is TRBJ1-3 and V is TRBV11-2; no reliable D call. The CDR3 extends over 13 amino acids. Trimming left V 0 bases short and J 4 bases short, with 4 bases between. CDR1 and CDR2 from the germline V gene are SGHAT and FQNNGV.

This clone was picked up a small number of times. The V and J genes are TRBV7-9 and TRBJ1-6; the D is unclear. V lost 1 base, J lost 9 bases, and 7 bases lay in between. CDR1 SEHNR and CDR2 FQNEAQ come from the germline V gene (reference sequence). The CDR3 loop spans 13 amino acids. CDR3 sequence reads: CASSLGFGSPLHF. The CDR3 DNA reads as TGTGCCAGCAGCTTAGGTTTTGGTTCACCCCTCCACTTT.

This clone was seen only a few times. This chain connects TRBV4-1 to TRBJ2-5; no firm D call. The V and J ends lost 4 bases and 7 bases respectively, with 10 bases between them. From germline, CDR1 is MGHRA and CDR2 YSYEKL. The length of the CDR3 is 12 residues. In nucleotides, the CDR3 is TGCGCCAGCAGCCTAGCAATGGGGACCCAGTACTTC. It specifies CASSLAMGTQYF.

Only a few counts were recorded for this clone. The J gene is TRBJ1-2, the V gene TRBV19, with a possible D match to TRBD1 (5 bases). The CDR3 sequence is 11 residues long. Trimming took off 7 bases at V and 5 bases at J, with 8 bases between the two ends. The germline CDR1 and CDR2 sequences are LNHDA and SQIVND (reference sequence). The CDR3 spells CASTEGYGYTF. The CDR3 DNA reads as TGTGCCAGTACCGAGGGGTATGGCTACACCTTC.

V and J are TRBV18 and TRBJ1-5; TRBD1 might be the D (6 bases). Germline CDR1 reads KGHSH; CDR2 reads LQKENI. Trimming pared 6 bases from V and 7 bases from J, leaving 16 bases between. The CDR3 consists of 14 residues. CDR3 nucleotide sequence: TGTGCCAGCTCGTTACAGGGTCTCCAACAGCCCCAGCATTTT. Its translation: CASSLQGLQQPQHF.

This clone was counted a few times. CDR3 DNA sequence: TGTGCCAGCAGCGGACAGGGGGATCGGGGCTACACCTTC. Translated: CASSGQGDRGYTF. The chain couples TRBV5-4 to TRBJ1-2; 10 bases fit TRBD1. This CDR3 spans 13 amino acids. V shed 4 bases and J 8 bases; nucleotides not matched to a gene: 5. Germline CDR1 SGHNT, CDR2 YYREEE (reference sequence).

The chain is built from TRBV6-5 and TRBJ2-3; D gene unclear. Germline V gene sequence: CDR1 MNHEY, CDR2 SVGAGI. Trimming stripped 7 bases from V and 0 bases from J, with 14 bases between. The CDR3 has 15 residues. CDR3 DNA: TGTGCCAGCACCGATTTAGGTTCTAGCACAGATACGCAGTATTTT. It codes for CASTDLGSSTDTQYF.

This chain connects TRBV7-2 to TRBJ2-7; 9 nucleotides agree with TRBD2. Germline CDR1 reads SGHTA; CDR2 reads FQGNSA. The CDR3 loop spans 15 amino acids. V shed 6 bases and J 0 bases; nucleotides not matched to a gene: 6. The CDR3 DNA reads TGTGCCAGCAGTTTTAGCGGGGGCCCCTCCTACGAGCAGTACGTC. This encodes CASSFSGGPSYEQYV.

The chain combines TRBV5-1 with TRBJ2-7, with 7 bases identical to TRBD1. This CDR3 has 15 residues. The ends lost 5 bases at V and 4 bases at J; junction bases unmatched: 12. Germline V gene lookup returns CDR1 SGHRS and CDR2 YFSETQ. The CDR3 loop is CASSTSAGTEYEQYF. The CDR3 bases are TGCGCCAGCAGTACCTCTGCCGGGACAGAATACGAGCAGTACTTC.

The chain carries TRBV6-1 and TRBJ1-5, with 9 bases that match TRBD1. The J segment lost 0 bases and the V segment lost 4 bases, leaving 10 bases of the junction unmatched. Germline CDR1 is MNHNS and CDR2 is SASEGT. This CDR3 has 18 amino acids. Here the CDR3 DNA reads TGTGCCAGCAGTGGAAGACGGACAGGGGACTTTAGCAATCAGCCCCAGCATTTT. This encodes CASSGRRTGDFSNQPQHF.

This clone occurred once. The genes are TRBV10-3 and TRBJ1-1; tentative D call: TRBD1 (5 bases). Germline values: CDR1 ENHRY, CDR2 SYGVKD. The ends were cut back, 7 bases at V and 8 bases at J, with 14 bases in the middle. The CDR3 sequence is 12 residues long. CDR3 protein: CAIKNQQGEAFF. CDR3 nucleotides: TGTGCCATCAAGAACCAGCAGGGCGAAGCTTTCTTT.

The sample holds one count of this clone. The rearrangement uses TRBV5-1 and TRBJ2-3; D is unresolved. V shed 3 bases and J shed 0 bases, with 5 bases lying between them. CDR1 and CDR2 (germline): SGHRS, YFSETQ. This CDR3 has 13 residues. The CDR3 sequence: CASSSGSTDTQYF. In DNA, the CDR3 is TGCGCCAGCAGCTCCGGGAGCACAGATACGCAGTATTTT.